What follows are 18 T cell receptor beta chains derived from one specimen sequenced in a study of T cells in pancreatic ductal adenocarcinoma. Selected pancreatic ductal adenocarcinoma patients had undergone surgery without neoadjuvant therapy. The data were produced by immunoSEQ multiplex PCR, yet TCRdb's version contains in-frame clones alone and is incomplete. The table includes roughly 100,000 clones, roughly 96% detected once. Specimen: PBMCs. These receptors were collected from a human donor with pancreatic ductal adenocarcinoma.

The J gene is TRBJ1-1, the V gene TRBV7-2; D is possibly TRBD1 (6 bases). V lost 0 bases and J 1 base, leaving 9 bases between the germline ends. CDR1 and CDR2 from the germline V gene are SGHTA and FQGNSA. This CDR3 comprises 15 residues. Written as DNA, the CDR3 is TGTGCCAGCAGCTTAGCCGGGACACAGAACACTGAAGCTTTCTTT. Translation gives CASSLAGTQNTEAFF. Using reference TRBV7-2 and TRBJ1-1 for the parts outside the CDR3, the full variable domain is GAGVSQSPSNKVTEKGKDVELRCDPISGHTALYWYRQSLGQGLEFLIYFQGNSAPDKSGLPSDRFSAERTGGSVSTLTIQRTQQEDSAVYLCASSLAGTQNTEAFFGQGTRLTVV.

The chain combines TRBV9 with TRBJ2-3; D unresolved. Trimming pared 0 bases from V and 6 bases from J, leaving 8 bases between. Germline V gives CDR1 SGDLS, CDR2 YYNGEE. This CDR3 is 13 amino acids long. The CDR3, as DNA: TGTGCCAGCAGCGTAGCGGTCTGGGATACGCAGTATTTT. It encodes CASSVAVWDTQYF.

This chain's CDR3 is CATFTGLAATGELFF. For the CDR3, the DNA is TGTGCCACCTTCACGGGACTAGCGGCGACCGGGGAGCTGTTTTTT. The chain carries TRBV28 and TRBJ2-2; 11 bases align to TRBD2. The CDR3 contains 15 residues. Germline V gene sequence: CDR1 MDHEN, CDR2 SYDVKM. V lost 10 bases, J lost 5 bases, and 9 bases stayed unmatched.

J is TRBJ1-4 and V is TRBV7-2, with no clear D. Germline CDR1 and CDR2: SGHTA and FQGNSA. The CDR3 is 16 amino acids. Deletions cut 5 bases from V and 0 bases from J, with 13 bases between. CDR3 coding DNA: TGTGCCAGCAGCCGCGACCGGGGAGCAACTAATGAAAAACTGTTTTTT. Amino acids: CASSRDRGATNEKLFF. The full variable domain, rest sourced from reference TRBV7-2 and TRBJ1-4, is GAGVSQSPSNKVTEKGKDVELRCDPISGHTALYWYRQSLGQGLEFLIYFQGNSAPDKSGLPSDRFSAERTGGSVSTLTIQRTQQEDSAVYLCASSRDRGATNEKLFFGSGTQLSVL.

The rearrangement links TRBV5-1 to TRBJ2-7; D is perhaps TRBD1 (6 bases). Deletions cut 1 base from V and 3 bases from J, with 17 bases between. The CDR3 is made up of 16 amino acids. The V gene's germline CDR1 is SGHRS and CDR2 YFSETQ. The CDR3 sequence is CASSLTGQPSYYEQYF. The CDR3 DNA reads TGCGCCAGCAGCTTGACTGGACAGCCATCTTACTACGAGCAGTACTTC.

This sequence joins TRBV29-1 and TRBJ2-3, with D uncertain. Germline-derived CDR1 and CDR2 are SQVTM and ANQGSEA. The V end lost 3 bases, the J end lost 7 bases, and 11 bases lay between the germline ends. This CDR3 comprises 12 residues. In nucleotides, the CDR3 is TGCAGCGTTGATTTTCTCGGGTATACGCAGTATTTT. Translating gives CSVDFLGYTQYF.

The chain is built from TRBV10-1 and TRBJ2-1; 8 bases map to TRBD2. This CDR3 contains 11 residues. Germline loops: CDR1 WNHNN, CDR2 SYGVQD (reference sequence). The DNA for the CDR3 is TGCGTTGGGACTAGTGAAAATGAGCAGTTCTTC. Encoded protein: CVGTSENEQFF.

The CDR3 loop is CASSPDRGRATEYF. CDR3 DNA sequence: TGTGCCAGCAGTCCGGACAGGGGTAGGGCTACTGAGTACTTC. The chain has TRBV6-5 and TRBJ2-7; TRBD1 aligns across 9 bases. The CDR3 is 14 residues long. V was clipped by 5 bases and J by 11 bases; unmatched bases: 13. The V gene's germline CDR1 is MNHEY and CDR2 SVGAGI.

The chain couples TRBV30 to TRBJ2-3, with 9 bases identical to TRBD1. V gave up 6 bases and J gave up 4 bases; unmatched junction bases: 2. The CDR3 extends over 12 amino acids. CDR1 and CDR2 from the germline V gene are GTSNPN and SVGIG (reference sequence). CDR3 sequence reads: CACRQGADTQYF. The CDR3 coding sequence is TGTGCCTGCAGACAGGGGGCAGATACGCAGTATTTT. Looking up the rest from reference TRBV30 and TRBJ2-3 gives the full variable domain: SQTIHQWPATLVQPVGSPLSLECTVEGTSNPNLYWYRQAAGRGLQLLFYSVGIGQISSEVPQNLSASRPQDRQFILSSKKLLLSDSGFYLCACRQGADTQYFGPGTRLTVL.

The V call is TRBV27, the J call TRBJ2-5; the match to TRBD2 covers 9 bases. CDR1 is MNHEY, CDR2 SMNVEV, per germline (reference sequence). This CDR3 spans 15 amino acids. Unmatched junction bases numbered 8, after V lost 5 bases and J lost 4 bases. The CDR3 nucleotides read TGTGCCAGCAGTCCCGGGGTAGCGGGAGTAGAGACCCAGTACTTC. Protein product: CASSPGVAGVETQYF.

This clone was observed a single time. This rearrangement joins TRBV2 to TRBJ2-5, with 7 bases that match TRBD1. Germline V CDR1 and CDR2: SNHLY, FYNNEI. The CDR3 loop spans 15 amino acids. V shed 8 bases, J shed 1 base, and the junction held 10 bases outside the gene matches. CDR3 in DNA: TGTGCCAGCGTGCCAACAGGGGCAGTCCAAGAGACCCAGTACTTC. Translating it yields CASVPTGAVQETQYF. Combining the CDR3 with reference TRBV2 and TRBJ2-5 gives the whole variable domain EPEVTQTPSHQVTQMGQEVILRCVPISNHLYFYWYRQILGQKVEFLVSFYNNEISEKSEIFDDQFSVERPDGSNFTLKIRSTKLEDSAMYFCASVPTGAVQETQYFGPGTRLLVL.

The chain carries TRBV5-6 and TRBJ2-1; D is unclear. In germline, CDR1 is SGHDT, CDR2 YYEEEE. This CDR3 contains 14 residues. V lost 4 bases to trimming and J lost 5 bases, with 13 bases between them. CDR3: CASSATDWNNEQFF. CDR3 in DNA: TGTGCCAGCAGCGCCACCGACTGGAACAATGAGCAGTTCTTC.

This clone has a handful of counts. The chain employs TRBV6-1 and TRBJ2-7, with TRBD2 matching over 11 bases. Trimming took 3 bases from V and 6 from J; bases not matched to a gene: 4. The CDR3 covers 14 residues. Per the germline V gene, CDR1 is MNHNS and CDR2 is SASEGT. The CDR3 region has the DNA TGTGCCAGCAGTGATCTACTAGCGGGAGTCGAGCAGTACTTC. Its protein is CASSDLLAGVEQYF.

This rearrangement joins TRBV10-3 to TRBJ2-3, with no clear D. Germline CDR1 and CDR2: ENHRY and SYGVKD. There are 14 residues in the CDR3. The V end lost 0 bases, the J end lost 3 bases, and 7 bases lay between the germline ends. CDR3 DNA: TGTGCCATCAGTGAGTCAGTCGGGACAGATACGCAGTATTTT. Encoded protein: CAISESVGTDTQYF.

The chain's CDR3 is CASSSGPLGNQPQHF. In nucleotides, the CDR3 is TGTGCCAGCAGTTCGGGTCCATTGGGCAATCAGCCCCAGCATTTT. The chain couples TRBV28 to TRBJ1-5; D not certain. V lost 4 bases and J 2 bases, leaving 12 bases between the germline ends. This CDR3 has 15 residues. In germline, CDR1 is MDHEN, CDR2 SYDVKM.

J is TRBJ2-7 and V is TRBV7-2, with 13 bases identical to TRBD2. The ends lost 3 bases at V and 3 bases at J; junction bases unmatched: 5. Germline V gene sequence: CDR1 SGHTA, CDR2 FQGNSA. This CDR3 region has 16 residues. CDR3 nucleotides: TGTGCCAGCAGCTTTACTGGGACTAGCGGGAACTACGAGCAGTACTTC. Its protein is CASSFTGTSGNYEQYF.

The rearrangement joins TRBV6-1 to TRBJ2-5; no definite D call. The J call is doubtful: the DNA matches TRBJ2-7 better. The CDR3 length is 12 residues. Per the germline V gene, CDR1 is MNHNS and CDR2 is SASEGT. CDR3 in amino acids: CASSEAGDEQYF. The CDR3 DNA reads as TGTGCCAGCAGTGAAGCCGGAGACGAGCAGTACTTC.

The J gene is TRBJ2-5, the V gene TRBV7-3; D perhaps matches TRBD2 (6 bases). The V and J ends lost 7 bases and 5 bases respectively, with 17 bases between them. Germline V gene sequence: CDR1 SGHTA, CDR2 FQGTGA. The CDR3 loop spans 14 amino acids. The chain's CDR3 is CASTSTRTGETQYF. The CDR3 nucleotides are TGTGCCAGCACCTCGACTAGAACGGGGGAGACCCAGTACTTC.